One sample yielded the 21 T cell receptor beta chains listed below, sequenced in a study of cytomegalovirus exposure and HLA in healthy donors. The PCR employed 60 Vbeta primers together with 13 Jbeta primers. Here immunoSEQ multiplex PCR was the method, and the copy in TCRdb shows in-frame clones only, minus some. The sample lists about 110,000 clones; about 70% were seen once. The sample consisted of PBMCs. The receptors stem from a man aged 45 to 65 in good health and CMV-seropositive.

This clone was picked up a small number of times. The chain couples TRBV9 to TRBJ1-1; no clear D. Germline-derived CDR1 and CDR2 are SGDLS and YYNGEE. V lost 0 bases, J lost 1 base, and 10 bases lay in between. The CDR3 is 15 amino acids. CDR3 bases: TGTGCCAGCAGCGTAGCCGGCAGACAGAACACTGAAGCTTTCTTT. It encodes CASSVAGRQNTEAFF.

In this sample, this clone turned up once. This sequence joins TRBV6-1 and TRBJ1-3; 9 bases map to TRBD1. Germline-derived CDR1 and CDR2 are MNHNS and SASEGT. With V trimmed by 2 bases and J by 6 bases, 2 bases remained unmatched. This CDR3 has 14 residues. The CDR3 sequence: CASSEWDRVNTIYF. The CDR3 bases are TGTGCCAGCAGTGAATGGGACAGGGTAAACACCATATATTTT.

This chain connects TRBV18 to TRBJ1-2; D is possibly TRBD1 (6 bases). CDR3 size: 19 residues. The V gene's germline CDR1 is KGHSH and CDR2 LQKENI. The V end lost 2 bases, the J end lost 4 bases, and 26 bases lay between the germline ends. For the CDR3, the DNA is TGTGCCAGCTCACCATCGCGCGTTATTCCCCGGGACATACCCTATGGCTACACCTTC. Translated, it gives CASSPSRVIPRDIPYGYTF.

This chain links TRBV7-3 with TRBJ2-1; the match to TRBD2 covers 15 bases. CDR3 length equals 15 residues. V lost 4 bases and J lost 10; bases outside the gene matches: 5. In germline, CDR1 is SGHTA, CDR2 FQGTGA. The CDR3 sequence is CASSSGTSGGLEQFF. CDR3 DNA sequence: TGTGCCAGCAGCTCTGGGACTAGCGGGGGGCTAGAGCAGTTCTTC.

The rearrangement joins TRBV29-1 to TRBJ1-1, with D possibly being TRBD1 (5 bases). The V gene lost 7 bases and the J gene lost 1 base, with 10 bases spanning the gap. Germline V gene data show CDR1 as SQVTM and CDR2 as ANQGSEA. The CDR3 is 12 residues long. The CDR3 region is CSAVGGNTEAFF. The CDR3 bases are TGCAGCGCGGTCGGGGGGAACACTGAAGCTTTCTTT.

This chain uses TRBV5-6 with TRBJ2-5; 7 bases are a match to TRBD1. Germline V gene lookup returns CDR1 SGHDT and CDR2 YYEEEE. J gave up 4 bases and V 3 bases, and 9 bases lay outside the gene matches. There are 15 residues in the CDR3. CDR3 loop: CASSWGEGAGETQYF. CDR3 DNA sequence: TGTGCCAGCAGCTGGGGTGAGGGGGCTGGAGAGACCCAGTACTTC.

The genes are TRBV10-3 and TRBJ2-7; 9 positions match TRBD1. The trim removed 6 bases at V and 0 bases at J, leaving 3 bases unmatched. The CDR3 has 14 residues. From germline, CDR1 is ENHRY and CDR2 SYGVKD. CDR3 loop: CAIRPGQGSYEQYF. The DNA for the CDR3 is TGTGCCATCAGGCCGGGACAGGGCTCCTACGAGCAGTACTTC.

Only one count was recorded for this clone. Other DNA sequences in this specimen translate into the identical CDR3. The rearrangement links TRBV6-5 to TRBJ1-1, with D maybe TRBD1 (5 bases). CDR1 is MNHEY and CDR2 is SVGAGI in the germline V gene. There are 14 residues in the CDR3. V was pared by 3 bases and J by 1 base, with 9 bases between. The CDR3 sequence: CASSYDTGNTEAFF. DNA for the CDR3: TGTGCCAGCAGTTATGATACAGGGAACACTGAAGCTTTCTTT.

This clone has a handful of counts. V is TRBV7-3 and J is TRBJ2-1; perhaps TRBD1 as D (7 bases). There are 17 residues in the CDR3. CDR1 and CDR2 (germline): SGHTA, FQGTGA. V dropped 5 bases and J dropped 0 bases, with 17 bases sitting between them. The CDR3: CASSLRAGQHSYNEQFF. The CDR3 DNA is TGTGCCAGCAGCCTTCGGGCGGGACAGCACTCCTACAATGAGCAGTTCTTC. Full variable domain (outside the CDR3, taken from reference TRBV7-3 and TRBJ2-1): GAGVSQTPSNKVTEKGKYVELRCDPISGHTALYWYRQSLGQGPEFLIYFQGTGAADDSGLPNDRFFAVRPEGSVSTLKIQRTERGDSAVYLCASSLRAGQHSYNEQFFGPGTRLTVL.

This chain uses TRBV10-1 with TRBJ2-7; D perhaps matches TRBD1 (5 bases). CDR3 size: 13 residues. V lost 4 bases and J lost 1, with 8 bases in between. Germline V gene sequence: CDR1 WNHNN, CDR2 SYGVQD (reference sequence). CDR3 in DNA: TGCGCCAGCAGTGGTCAGGGATCCTACGAGCAGTACTTC. It encodes CASSGQGSYEQYF.

The gene calls are TRBV25-1 and TRBJ2-3, with 8 nucleotides matching TRBD1. The V and J ends lost 3 bases and 2 bases, in that order; junction bases with no gene match: 4. The germline CDR1 and CDR2 sequences are MGHDK and SYGVNS. The CDR3 loop spans 15 amino acids. The CDR3 here is CASSEWTGITDTQYF. The CDR3 region has the DNA TGTGCCAGCAGTGAGTGGACAGGGATCACAGATACGCAGTATTTT. Filled out from reference TRBV25-1 and TRBJ2-3, the complete variable domain reads EADIYQTPRYLVIGTGKKITLECSQTMGHDKMYWYQQDPGMELHLIHYSYGVNSTEKGDLSSESTVSRIRTEHFPLTLESARPSHTSQYLCASSEWTGITDTQYFGPGTRLTVL.

The rearrangement links TRBV15 to TRBJ2-5; 7 bases fit TRBD1. CDR3 size: 16 residues. The junction had 8 bases not matched to a gene; V was cut back by 2 bases and J by 2 bases. Germline loops: CDR1 LNHNV, CDR2 YYDKDF (reference sequence). CDR3 in DNA: TGTGCCACCAGCAGATCCGTAACAGGGGTGCAAGAGACCCAGTACTTC. Translation gives CATSRSVTGVQETQYF.

The rearrangement joins TRBV5-4 to TRBJ1-2, with 10 bases aligning to TRBD1. The CDR3 runs 15 residues. CDR1 is SGHNT, CDR2 YYREEE, per germline (reference sequence). V was clipped by 3 bases and J by 6 bases; unmatched bases: 8. The CDR3 DNA reads TGTGCCAGCAGCTGGGACAGGGGAGAAAGGGATGGCTACACCTTC. Encoded protein: CASSWDRGERDGYTF.

The chain recombines TRBV6-1 with TRBJ2-3; TRBD1 matches at 8 bases. This CDR3 region has 15 residues. The ends lost 2 bases at V and 2 bases at J; junction bases unmatched: 3. The V gene's germline CDR1 is MNHNS and CDR2 SASEGT. The CDR3 sequence is CASSEQDRDTDTQYF. The CDR3 coding sequence is TGTGCCAGCAGTGAACAGGACAGGGACACAGATACGCAGTATTTT.

V and J are TRBV2 and TRBJ2-3; the D gene is possibly TRBD1 (6 bases). Germline values: CDR1 SNHLY, CDR2 FYNNEI. The CDR3 runs 18 residues. Trimming left V 4 bases short and J 3 bases short, with 23 bases between. Written as DNA, the CDR3 is TGTGCCAGCAGTGTGGGGGCACTTACTCCTTTCACGACAGATACGCAGTATTTT. Translated, it gives CASSVGALTPFTTDTQYF.

This chain joins TRBV7-3 and TRBJ2-1; the match to TRBD1 covers 8 bases. Germline V gene lookup returns CDR1 SGHTA and CDR2 FQGTGA. V was clipped by 3 bases and J by 0 bases; unmatched bases: 1. This CDR3 contains 15 residues. This CDR3 is CASSLTGVSYNEQFF. CDR3 bases: TGTGCCAGCAGCTTGACAGGGGTCTCCTACAATGAGCAGTTCTTC.

This clone was seen a few times. The chain carries TRBV2 and TRBJ2-5; possible D gene TRBD1, 6 bases. There are 15 residues in the CDR3. Germline loops: CDR1 SNHLY, CDR2 FYNNEI. Between the trimmed V and J ends, which lost 7 bases and 5 bases, there was a span of 20 bases. The CDR3 here is CASTLRGYKGETQYF. The CDR3 region has the DNA TGTGCCAGCACTCTTAGGGGGTATAAGGGGGAGACCCAGTACTTC. The whole variable domain, remainder taken from reference TRBV2 and TRBJ2-5, is EPEVTQTPSHQVTQMGQEVILRCVPISNHLYFYWYRQILGQKVEFLVSFYNNEISEKSEIFDDQFSVERPDGSNFTLKIRSTKLEDSAMYFCASTLRGYKGETQYFGPGTRLLVL.

This clone has more than one count but fewer than ten. The V call is TRBV5-1, the J call TRBJ1-1, with a tentative D call TRBD1 (6 bases). Germline-derived CDR1 and CDR2 are SGHRS and YFSETQ. This CDR3 has 15 residues. The germline V and J ends were trimmed by 1 base and 2 bases, with 12 bases remaining between them. CDR3 loop: CASSLTGSDNTEAFF. In DNA, the CDR3 is TGCGCCAGCAGCTTGACAGGGTCGGATAACACTGAAGCTTTCTTT.

The table lists this clone with a few counts. This chain connects TRBV5-1 to TRBJ2-3, with D maybe TRBD2 (5 bases). Trimming left V 10 bases short and J 0 bases short, with 18 bases between. The V gene's germline CDR1 is SGHRS and CDR2 YFSETQ. This CDR3 has 15 amino acids. CDR3 DNA sequence: TGCGCCGGCCTTATGCGGGTTTATAGCACAGATACGCAGTATTTT. Protein product: CAGLMRVYSTDTQYF.

This rearrangement joins TRBV2 to TRBJ2-3, with TRBD1 identical over 8 bases. V gave up 6 bases and J gave up 2 bases; unmatched junction bases: 7. The germline V gene encodes CDR1 SNHLY and CDR2 FYNNEI. This CDR3 spans 15 amino acids. CDR3 in DNA: TGTGCCAGCAGGAAGGACAGGGATTTCACAGATACGCAGTATTTT. Protein sequence: CASRKDRDFTDTQYF.

The chain carries TRBV11-3 and TRBJ2-1, with D unclear. The CDR3 is made up of 12 amino acids. V was trimmed by 3 bases and J by 6 bases, leaving 6 bases between them. CDR1 is SGHNT, CDR2 YENEEA, per germline. The CDR3: CASSFSTNEQFF. CDR3 sequence (DNA): TGTGCCAGCAGCTTTAGTACCAATGAGCAGTTCTTC.